These T cell receptor beta chains were read from a single sample in a study of early T cells in non-severe SARS-CoV-2 infection. TCRdb re-called the 5' RACE reads with MiXCR, one entry per CDR3 protein. There are some 29,000 distinct CDR3 sequences in the sample; less than 7.5% occur only once, and 5.5% to 7.5% lies in the top ten. Sequenced sample: whole blood. These receptors all come from an adult who was a healthcare worker with PCR-confirmed SARS-CoV-2 infection or an uninfected control (not recorded which). Both conserved end residues are part of each CDR3. The D gene is left open where the match is weak. Size is stated for part of the rows, as once, few or many counts, or as a class when the clone is expanded.

j_call d_call v_call clone_size cdr3_aa cdr3_nt
TRBJ1-2 . TRBV7-2 many CASSADDHYGYTF TGTGCCAGCAGCGCGGACGATCACTATGGCTACACCTTC
TRBJ2-4 TRBD1 TRBV5-7 few CASNEQGRRAKNIQYF TGTGCCAGCAATGAACAGGGGCGCCGGGCCAAAAACATTCAGTACTTC
TRBJ2-1 . TRBV7-3 many CASSLKDRDNEQFF TGTGCCAGCAGCTTAAAAGACCGGGACAATGAGCAGTTCTTC
TRBJ2-3 TRBD2 TRBV5-6 many CASSFGGPGLADTQYF TGTGCCAGCAGCTTTGGGGGCCCTGGACTAGCGGATACGCAGTATTTT
TRBJ2-3 TRBD2 TRBV7-2 . CASSLVRTGGTDTQYF TGTGCCAGCAGCTTAGTAAGGACGGGGGGTACAGATACGCAGTATTTT
TRBJ2-3 . TRBV7-2 many CASSLAPSAGTQYF TGTGCCAGCAGCTTAGCGCCGTCGGCGGGGACGCAGTATTTT
TRBJ2-1 . TRBV27 few CASSSLLSSYNEQFF TGTGCCAGCAGTTCCCTCCTGAGCTCCTACAATGAGCAGTTCTTC
TRBJ1-3 TRBD1 TRBV6-5 many CASSLQGALSGNTIYF TGTGCCAGCAGTTTACAGGGGGCTCTATCTGGAAACACCATATATTTT
TRBJ1-4 . TRBV4-3 many CASSQEGSEGEKLFF TGCGCCAGCAGCCAAGAAGGAAGCGAGGGTGAAAAACTGTTTTTT
TRBJ2-5 TRBD1 TRBV20-1 . CSAFRGLSETQYF TGCAGTGCCTTCAGGGGGCTGAGTGAGACCCAGTACTTC
TRBJ1-1 TRBD1 TRBV7-9 many CASSQQGDTEAFF TGTGCCAGCAGCCAGCAGGGGGATACTGAAGCTTTCTTT
TRBJ1-5 . TRBV11-2 many CASSSGAGLNQPQHF TGTGCCAGCAGCTCCGGAGCAGGCCTCAATCAGCCCCAGCATTTT
TRBJ2-3 . TRBV27 few CASSLLVGATDTQYF TGTGCCAGCAGTTTATTGGTAGGGGCCACAGATACGCAGTATTTT
TRBJ2-3 TRBD1 TRBV7-3 . CASSSQRGLRGDTQYF TGTGCCAGCAGCTCCCAAAGGGGGCTCCGGGGAGATACGCAGTATTTT
TRBJ2-7 TRBD2 TRBV6-5 many CASRHQGLAGDEQYF TGTGCCAGCAGGCACCAGGGACTAGCGGGGGACGAGCAGTACTTC
TRBJ2-3 . TRBV7-2 many CATAPRGADTQYF TGTGCCACAGCTCCTAGGGGCGCAGATACGCAGTATTTT
TRBJ1-4 . TRBV7-9 few CASSLVQGGKLFF TGTGCCAGCAGCTTAGTTCAGGGTGGAAAACTGTTTTTT
TRBJ2-5 . TRBV5-1 . CASSPVSLQETQYF TGCGCCAGCAGCCCCGTTAGCCTCCAAGAGACCCAGTACTTC
TRBJ2-3 TRBD1 TRBV28 few CASSYRGTGTDTQYF TGTGCCAGCAGTTACAGGGGCACTGGCACAGATACGCAGTATTTT
TRBJ2-1 . TRBV12-3/TRBV12-4 many CASIPTGATYNEQFF TGTGCCAGCATTCCCACAGGCGCAACCTACAATGAGCAGTTCTTC
TRBJ2-3 . TRBV20-1 many CSARKVTSTDTQYF TGCAGTGCTAGAAAGGTGACTAGCACAGATACGCAGTATTTT
TRBJ2-7 TRBD1 TRBV28 . CASSPRQGVTYEQYF TGTGCCAGCAGTCCACGACAGGGGGTTACCTACGAGCAGTACTTC
TRBJ2-2 . TRBV7-9 many CASSSWDFSGELFF TGTGCCAGCAGCTCCTGGGACTTTTCCGGGGAGCTGTTTTTT
TRBJ1-5 . TRBV2 many CASNDYSNQPQHF TGTGCCAGCAATGACTACTCCAATCAGCCCCAGCATTTT
TRBJ2-7 . TRBV7-9 medium-sized CASSPPWGYEQYF TGTGCCAGCAGCCCTCCATGGGGCTACGAGCAGTACTTC
TRBJ2-3 TRBD2 TRBV14 many CASSQVSGGHFTDTQYF TGTGCCAGCAGCCAAGTTAGCGGGGGCCACTTCACAGATACGCAGTATTTT
TRBJ1-1 TRBD1 TRBV5-5 many CASSMTGGPVAEAFF TGTGCCAGCAGCATGACAGGGGGCCCAGTAGCTGAAGCTTTCTTT
TRBJ1-5 . TRBV4-3 many CASSQELGRDQPQHF TGCGCCAGCAGCCAAGAACTGGGCAGGGATCAGCCCCAGCATTTT
TRBJ2-5 . TRBV6-6 many CASSYSSGPQETQYF TGTGCCAGCAGTTACTCGTCAGGCCCCCAAGAGACCCAGTACTTC
TRBJ2-4 . TRBV15 medium-sized CATSREKGPAKNIQYF TGTGCCACCAGCAGAGAAAAGGGACCAGCCAAAAACATTCAGTACTTC
TRBJ2-3 . TRBV10-2 many CASLARIPSTDTQYF TGCGCCAGTCTAGCGAGAATACCTAGCACAGATACGCAGTATTTT
TRBJ1-5 TRBD1 TRBV18 many CASSPMTGGAGQPQHF TGTGCCAGCTCACCAATGACAGGGGGCGCAGGTCAGCCCCAGCATTTT
TRBJ1-1 . TRBV5-8 many CASRRSMNTEAFF TGTGCCAGCCGTAGATCCATGAACACTGAAGCTTTCTTT
TRBJ2-1 TRBD2 TRBV29-1 . CSVEKTSGGNEQFF TGCAGCGTTGAGAAGACTAGCGGGGGCAATGAGCAGTTCTTC
TRBJ2-7 TRBD2 TRBV20-1 many CSASGQAGVTLEQYF TGCAGTGCTTCAGGACAAGCGGGGGTAACTCTCGAGCAGTACTTC
TRBJ1-1 . TRBV5-1 few CASSFGSVKGTEAFF TGCGCCAGCAGCTTCGGGTCTGTTAAGGGGACTGAAGCTTTCTTT
TRBJ1-4 TRBD1 TRBV4-2 many CASSQAQGETNEKLFF TGTGCCAGCAGCCAAGCACAGGGGGAAACTAATGAAAAACTGTTTTTT
TRBJ1-1 . TRBV30 many CAWRVVGSGTEAFF TGTGCCTGGAGGGTCGTAGGGTCGGGCACTGAAGCTTTCTTT
TRBJ2-3 . TRBV28 few CASSFLGADFTDTQYF TGTGCCAGCAGTTTTTTAGGGGCCGATTTCACAGATACGCAGTATTTT
TRBJ1-5 . TRBV27 many CASSSQEAAGVNQPQHF TGTGCCAGCAGTTCCCAAGAGGCAGCGGGGGTCAATCAGCCCCAGCATTTT
TRBJ2-3 TRBD1 TRBV29-1 few CSVDQGGTDTQYF TGCAGCGTTGACCAGGGGGGCACAGATACGCAGTATTTT
TRBJ1-1 . TRBV7-9 many CASSPQSGNTEAFF TGTGCCAGCAGCCCCCAATCTGGGAACACTGAAGCTTTCTTT
TRBJ1-2 TRBD1 TRBV6-5 many CASSYGAGGNYGYTF TGTGCCAGCAGTTACGGGGCAGGGGGCAACTATGGCTACACCTTC
TRBJ1-2 . TRBV4-1 many CASSQGYGFGEGYTF TGCGCCAGCAGCCAAGGGTACGGGTTTGGTGAAGGCTACACCTTC
TRBJ2-7 . TRBV6-5 . CASSHGAGISYEQYF TGTGCCAGCAGTCATGGCGCCGGGATCAGCTACGAGCAGTACTTC
TRBJ2-1 . TRBV9 . CASSVGAGEAYNEQFF TGTGCCAGCAGCGTAGGTGCAGGGGAAGCCTACAATGAGCAGTTCTTC